Listed below are T cell receptor beta chains from one sample, sequenced in a study of PD-1 blockade in classical Hodgkin lymphoma. Sequenced by immunoSEQ multiplex PCR; TCRdb stores in-frame clones only, minus some. This sample has about 93,000 clones, with roughly 79% found just once. Sequencing used peripheral blood mononuclear cells (PBMCs), obtained before the second cycle of nivolumab. The source of these receptors is a human donor with classical Hodgkin lymphoma. Each CDR3 is given with its conserved first and last residue. D genes are given only for firm matches. Part of the rows lack a size; the others show once, few, many or a class for expanded clones.

clone_size: .; j_call: TRBJ2-3; d_call: .; v_call: TRBV5-8; cdr3_aa: CASSFRSRAGTDTQYF; cdr3_nt: TGTGCCAGCAGCTTCAGATCCAGGGCAGGAACAGATACGCAGTATTTT
clone_size: medium-sized; j_call: TRBJ2-1; d_call: TRBD2; v_call: TRBV11-3; cdr3_aa: CASSLSTLAGGHGNEQFF; cdr3_nt: TGTGCCAGCAGCCTTTCGACTCTAGCGGGAGGACATGGCAATGAGCAGTTCTTC
clone_size: .; j_call: TRBJ2-3; d_call: TRBD2; v_call: TRBV19; cdr3_aa: CASSIDGGGTDTQYF; cdr3_nt: TGTGCCAGTAGTATCGACGGGGGGGGCACAGATACGCAGTATTTT
clone_size: .; j_call: TRBJ1-2; d_call: .; v_call: TRBV27; cdr3_aa: CASSFKGIGYTF; cdr3_nt: TGTGCCAGCAGTTTTAAGGGGATAGGCTACACCTTC
clone_size: .; j_call: TRBJ1-5; d_call: .; v_call: TRBV2; cdr3_aa: CASSRRINQPQHF; cdr3_nt: TGTGCCAGCAGTAGACGGATCAATCAGCCCCAGCATTTT
clone_size: .; j_call: TRBJ2-2; d_call: .; v_call: TRBV28; cdr3_aa: CATLKTPNTGELFF; cdr3_nt: TGTGCCACCCTGAAAACTCCGAACACCGGGGAGCTGTTTTTT
clone_size: once; j_call: TRBJ1-2; d_call: .; v_call: TRBV28; cdr3_aa: CASSFGPTAYSF; cdr3_nt: TGTGCCAGCAGTTTCGGCCCTACCGCGTACAGCTTC
clone_size: .; j_call: TRBJ1-5; d_call: .; v_call: TRBV28; cdr3_aa: CASSLNRPGGNQPQHF; cdr3_nt: TGTGCCAGCAGTTTAAACCGGCCCGGGGGCAATCAGCCCCAGCATTTT
clone_size: .; j_call: TRBJ1-3; d_call: .; v_call: TRBV5-5; cdr3_aa: CASSLGGILNTIYF; cdr3_nt: TGTGCCAGCAGCTTGGGCGGGATCCTGAACACCATATATTTT
clone_size: .; j_call: TRBJ1-4; d_call: TRBD1; v_call: TRBV11-3; cdr3_aa: CASSLDHRDRRAHSEKLFF; cdr3_nt: TGTGCCAGCAGCTTAGACCACAGGGACAGGAGGGCCCATTCCGAAAAACTGTTTTTT
clone_size: once; j_call: TRBJ2-5; d_call: .; v_call: TRBV11-1; cdr3_aa: CASSLITYQETQYF; cdr3_nt: TGTGCCAGCAGCTTAATCACATATCAAGAGACCCAGTACTTC
clone_size: .; j_call: TRBJ1-1; d_call: .; v_call: TRBV18; cdr3_aa: CASSPRSGDTEAFF; cdr3_nt: TGTGCCAGCTCACCGAGATCGGGGGACACTGAAGCTTTCTTT
clone_size: once; j_call: TRBJ1-1; d_call: .; v_call: TRBV6-5; cdr3_aa: CASSYPGLDTEAFF; cdr3_nt: TGTGCCAGCAGTTACCCGGGATTGGACACTGAAGCTTTCTTT
clone_size: .; j_call: TRBJ2-3; d_call: .; v_call: TRBV5-4; cdr3_aa: CASSRNQAADTQYF; cdr3_nt: TGTGCCAGCAGCCGAAACCAGGCTGCAGATACGCAGTATTTT
clone_size: .; j_call: TRBJ2-2; d_call: .; v_call: TRBV5-1; cdr3_aa: CASSLSAPRPGELFF; cdr3_nt: TGCGCCAGCAGCTTGTCGGCCCCTCGTCCCGGGGAGCTGTTTTTT
clone_size: .; j_call: TRBJ2-7; d_call: TRBD1; v_call: TRBV18; cdr3_aa: CASSPPGTGMGEQYF; cdr3_nt: TGTGCCAGCTCACCACCGGGGACAGGGATGGGCGAGCAGTACTTC
clone_size: .; j_call: TRBJ2-5; d_call: .; v_call: TRBV9; cdr3_aa: CASSVGGMAQETQYF; cdr3_nt: TGTGCCAGCAGCGTAGGAGGGATGGCACAAGAGACCCAGTACTTC
clone_size: .; j_call: TRBJ2-1; d_call: TRBD2; v_call: TRBV5-4; cdr3_aa: CASSRHRGGSSYNEQFF; cdr3_nt: TGTGCCAGCAGCCGCCATCGGGGCGGGAGCTCCTACAATGAGCAGTTCTTC
clone_size: .; j_call: TRBJ2-3; d_call: .; v_call: TRBV5-6; cdr3_aa: CASTFGRVTDTQYF; cdr3_nt: TGTGCCAGCACCTTCGGCAGGGTCACAGATACGCAGTATTTT
clone_size: once; j_call: TRBJ2-5; d_call: .; v_call: TRBV19; cdr3_aa: CASSITGGPGQTQYF; cdr3_nt: TGTGCCAGTAGTATTACGGGGGGCCCCGGACAGACCCAGTACTTC
clone_size: once; j_call: TRBJ1-1; d_call: .; v_call: TRBV29-1; cdr3_aa: CSVQTLFRQDTEAFF; cdr3_nt: TGCAGCGTTCAAACGCTATTCCGACAAGACACTGAAGCTTTCTTT
clone_size: .; j_call: TRBJ2-3; d_call: .; v_call: TRBV5-4; cdr3_aa: CASSPTSGGDTDTQYF; cdr3_nt: TGTGCCAGCAGCCCCACGAGCGGAGGGGACACAGATACGCAGTATTTT
clone_size: .; j_call: TRBJ2-7; d_call: .; v_call: TRBV7-2; cdr3_aa: CASSLGSALTSYEQYF; cdr3_nt: TGTGCCAGCAGCTTAGGCTCTGCACTAACCTCCTACGAGCAGTACTTC
clone_size: once; j_call: TRBJ2-3; d_call: TRBD1; v_call: TRBV12-5; cdr3_aa: CASATGQGYTDTQYF; cdr3_nt: TGTGCTAGTGCCACGGGACAGGGGTACACAGATACGCAGTATTTT
clone_size: .; j_call: TRBJ1-1; d_call: .; v_call: TRBV18; cdr3_aa: CASSTGTHTEAFF; cdr3_nt: TGTGCCAGCTCCACCGGGACACACACTGAAGCTTTCTTT
clone_size: .; j_call: TRBJ1-2; d_call: .; v_call: TRBV28; cdr3_aa: CASSHTGQTGNYGYTF; cdr3_nt: TGTGCCAGCAGTCATACCGGACAGACGGGGAACTATGGCTACACCTTC
clone_size: .; j_call: TRBJ1-1; d_call: .; v_call: TRBV2; cdr3_aa: CASSERGAFF; cdr3_nt: TGTGCCAGCAGTGAGCGGGGAGCTTTCTTT
clone_size: .; j_call: TRBJ2-1; d_call: TRBD2; v_call: TRBV5-1; cdr3_aa: CASSLPSGGSSSYNEQFF; cdr3_nt: TGCGCCAGCAGCTTGCCTAGCGGGGGATCGAGCTCCTACAATGAGCAGTTCTTC
clone_size: .; j_call: TRBJ2-5; d_call: .; v_call: TRBV5-1; cdr3_aa: CASSLYGRETQYF; cdr3_nt: TGCGCCAGCAGCTTGTACGGCCGAGAGACCCAGTACTTC
clone_size: once; j_call: TRBJ2-7; d_call: TRBD2; v_call: TRBV5-1; cdr3_aa: CASSASSGGYEQYF; cdr3_nt: TGCGCCAGCAGCGCCTCTAGCGGAGGGTACGAGCAGTACTTC
clone_size: .; j_call: TRBJ1-1; d_call: TRBD1; v_call: TRBV5-4; cdr3_aa: CASSLAGTESEAFF; cdr3_nt: TGTGCCAGCAGCTTGGCCGGGACAGAGAGTGAAGCTTTCTTT
clone_size: .; j_call: TRBJ2-3; d_call: TRBD2; v_call: TRBV6-5; cdr3_aa: CASRTGLAGDTQYF; cdr3_nt: TGTGCCAGCAGAACTGGGCTAGCGGGAGATACGCAGTATTTT
clone_size: .; j_call: TRBJ2-1; d_call: .; v_call: TRBV6-6; cdr3_aa: CASSYDSLLGGEQFF; cdr3_nt: TGTGCCAGCAGTTACGATAGTCTTCTGGGGGGTGAGCAGTTCTTC
clone_size: .; j_call: TRBJ1-3; d_call: .; v_call: TRBV5-6; cdr3_aa: CASSQTGGNTIYF; cdr3_nt: TGTGCCAGCAGTCAAACGGGGGGAAACACCATATATTTT
clone_size: .; j_call: TRBJ2-5; d_call: TRBD2; v_call: TRBV12-5; cdr3_aa: CASGSSGLASETQYF; cdr3_nt: TGTGCTAGTGGTTCCTCCGGACTAGCCTCGGAGACCCAGTACTTC
clone_size: once; j_call: TRBJ1-1; d_call: TRBD1; v_call: TRBV10-3; cdr3_aa: CAIRGDSHSEAFF; cdr3_nt: TGTGCCATCAGGGGGGACAGCCATTCAGAAGCTTTCTTT
clone_size: .; j_call: TRBJ2-6; d_call: .; v_call: TRBV5-5; cdr3_aa: CASSTGAPGANVLTF; cdr3_nt: TGTGCCAGCAGCACGGGGGCGCCTGGGGCCAACGTCCTGACTTTC
clone_size: .; j_call: TRBJ1-2; d_call: .; v_call: TRBV10-3; cdr3_aa: CAIKDQPQGGYTF; cdr3_nt: TGTGCCATCAAAGACCAGCCCCAGGGTGGCTACACCTTC
clone_size: .; j_call: TRBJ2-1; d_call: TRBD2; v_call: TRBV4-1; cdr3_aa: CASSLDGRLALDEQFF; cdr3_nt: TGCGCCAGCAGCTTGGACGGCCGACTAGCGCTCGATGAGCAGTTCTTC
clone_size: .; j_call: TRBJ2-7; d_call: .; v_call: TRBV5-8; cdr3_aa: CASSLVWVGEQYF; cdr3_nt: TGTGCCAGCAGCTTGGTTTGGGTTGGCGAGCAGTACTTC
clone_size: few; j_call: TRBJ1-4; d_call: .; v_call: TRBV6-5; cdr3_aa: CASSYQWATNEKLFF; cdr3_nt: TGTGCCAGCAGTTATCAGTGGGCAACTAATGAAAAACTGTTTTTT
clone_size: .; j_call: TRBJ1-1; d_call: .; v_call: TRBV5-1; cdr3_aa: CASSPDNRASTEAFF; cdr3_nt: TGCGCCAGCAGCCCTGACAACCGAGCGAGCACTGAAGCTTTCTTT
clone_size: .; j_call: TRBJ2-5; d_call: TRBD2; v_call: TRBV5-4; cdr3_aa: CASSLIGREKETQYF; cdr3_nt: TGTGCCAGCAGCTTAATCGGGAGGGAGAAGGAGACCCAGTACTTC
clone_size: once; j_call: TRBJ2-2; d_call: .; v_call: TRBV29-1; cdr3_aa: CSVVFGSANTGELFF; cdr3_nt: TGCAGCGTTGTGTTCGGGTCTGCGAACACCGGGGAGCTGTTTTTT
clone_size: .; j_call: TRBJ2-2; d_call: .; v_call: TRBV6-4; cdr3_aa: CASRALGDTGELFF; cdr3_nt: TGTGCCAGCCGAGCTCTCGGCGACACCGGGGAGCTGTTTTTT
clone_size: once; j_call: TRBJ2-5; d_call: .; v_call: TRBV18; cdr3_aa: CASSLGAKFGQYF; cdr3_nt: TGTGCCAGCTCACTAGGGGCCAAGTTTGGCCAGTACTTC
clone_size: .; j_call: TRBJ2-7; d_call: .; v_call: TRBV7-2; cdr3_aa: CASSPFYEQYF; cdr3_nt: TGTGCCAGCAGTCCCTTCTACGAGCAGTACTTC
clone_size: .; j_call: TRBJ2-1; d_call: .; v_call: TRBV14; cdr3_aa: CASSQGTFGEQFF; cdr3_nt: TGTGCCAGCAGCCAAGGAACATTCGGTGAGCAGTTCTTC
clone_size: .; j_call: TRBJ1-1; d_call: TRBD1; v_call: TRBV15; cdr3_aa: CATSRASGGYTEAFF; cdr3_nt: TGTGCCACCAGCAGAGCCTCAGGGGGCTACACTGAAGCTTTCTTT
clone_size: .; j_call: TRBJ2-3; d_call: TRBD2; v_call: TRBV15; cdr3_aa: CATSRGTSATDTQYF; cdr3_nt: TGTGCCACCAGCAGAGGGACTAGCGCAACAGATACGCAGTATTTT
clone_size: .; j_call: TRBJ2-1; d_call: TRBD2; v_call: TRBV10-3; cdr3_aa: CAISETSGGFLFF; cdr3_nt: TGTGCCATCAGTGAGACTAGCGGGGGGTTTTTGTTCTTC
clone_size: .; j_call: TRBJ2-7; d_call: TRBD2; v_call: TRBV28; cdr3_aa: CASRLTGTSGSYEQYF; cdr3_nt: TGTGCCAGCAGATTGACCGGGACTAGCGGGAGTTACGAGCAGTACTTC
clone_size: .; j_call: TRBJ2-1; d_call: TRBD2; v_call: TRBV6-5; cdr3_aa: CASSLSGSSYNEQFF; cdr3_nt: TGTGCCAGCAGCCTTAGCGGGAGCTCCTACAATGAGCAGTTCTTC
clone_size: .; j_call: TRBJ2-1; d_call: .; v_call: TRBV7-2; cdr3_aa: CASSLVGTNYNEQFF; cdr3_nt: TGTGCCAGCAGCTTAGTAGGGACAAATTACAATGAGCAGTTCTTC
clone_size: .; j_call: TRBJ2-1; d_call: TRBD1; v_call: TRBV6-5; cdr3_aa: CASSDYQGASEQFF; cdr3_nt: TGTGCCAGCAGTGACTACCAGGGGGCGAGTGAGCAGTTCTTC
clone_size: .; j_call: TRBJ2-2; d_call: TRBD1; v_call: TRBV2; cdr3_aa: CASNQDRGFVGELFF; cdr3_nt: TGTGCCAGCAACCAAGACAGGGGGTTTGTCGGGGAGCTGTTTTTT
clone_size: .; j_call: TRBJ1-3; d_call: .; v_call: TRBV18; cdr3_aa: CASSPSGGASGNTIYF; cdr3_nt: TGTGCCAGCTCACCTTCAGGCGGAGCCTCTGGAAACACCATATATTTT
clone_size: .; j_call: TRBJ2-1; d_call: .; v_call: TRBV4-1; cdr3_aa: CASSQDAATNEQFF; cdr3_nt: TGCGCCAGCAGCCAAGATGCGGCGACGAATGAGCAGTTCTTC
clone_size: .; j_call: TRBJ2-7; d_call: TRBD1; v_call: TRBV7-8; cdr3_aa: CASRGTRDRGYEQYF; cdr3_nt: TGTGCCAGCAGGGGCACCCGGGACAGGGGATACGAGCAGTACTTC